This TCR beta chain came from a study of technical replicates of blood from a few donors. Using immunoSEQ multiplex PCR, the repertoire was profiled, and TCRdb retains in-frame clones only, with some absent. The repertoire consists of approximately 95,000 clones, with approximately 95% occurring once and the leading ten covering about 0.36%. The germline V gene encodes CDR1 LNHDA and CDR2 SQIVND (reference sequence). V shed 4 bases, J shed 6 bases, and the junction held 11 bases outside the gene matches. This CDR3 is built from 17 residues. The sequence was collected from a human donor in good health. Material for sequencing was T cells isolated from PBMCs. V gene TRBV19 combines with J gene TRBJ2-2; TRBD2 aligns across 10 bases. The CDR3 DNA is TGTGCCAGTAGTAGTCTAGCGGGAGCTGGGGTGTCCGGGGAGCTGTTTTTT. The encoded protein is CASSSLAGAGVSGELFF.